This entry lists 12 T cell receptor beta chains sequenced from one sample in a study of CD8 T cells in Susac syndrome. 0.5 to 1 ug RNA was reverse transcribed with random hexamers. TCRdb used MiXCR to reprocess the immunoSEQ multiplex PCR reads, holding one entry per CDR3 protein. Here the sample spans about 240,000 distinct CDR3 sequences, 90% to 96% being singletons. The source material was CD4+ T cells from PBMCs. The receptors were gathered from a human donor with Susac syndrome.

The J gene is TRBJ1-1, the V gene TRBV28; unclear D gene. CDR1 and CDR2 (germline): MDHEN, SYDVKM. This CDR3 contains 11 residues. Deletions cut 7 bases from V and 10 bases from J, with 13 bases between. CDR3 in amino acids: CASTWEGLAFF. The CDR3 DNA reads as TGTGCCAGCACCTGGGAAGGGTTAGCTTTCTTT.

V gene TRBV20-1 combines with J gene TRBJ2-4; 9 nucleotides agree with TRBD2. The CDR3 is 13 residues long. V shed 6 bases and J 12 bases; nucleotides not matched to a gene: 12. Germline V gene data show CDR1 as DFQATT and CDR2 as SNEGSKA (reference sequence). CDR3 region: CSAGRLAGSHQYF. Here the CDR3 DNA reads TGCAGTGCGGGAAGGCTAGCGGGATCTCATCAGTACTTC.

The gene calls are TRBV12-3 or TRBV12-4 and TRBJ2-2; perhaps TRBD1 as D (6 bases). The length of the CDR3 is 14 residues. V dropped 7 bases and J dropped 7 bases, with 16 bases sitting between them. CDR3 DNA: TGTGCCAGCATCCCGGGACACTCGGGCGGGGAGCTGTTTTTT. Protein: CASIPGHSGGELFF.

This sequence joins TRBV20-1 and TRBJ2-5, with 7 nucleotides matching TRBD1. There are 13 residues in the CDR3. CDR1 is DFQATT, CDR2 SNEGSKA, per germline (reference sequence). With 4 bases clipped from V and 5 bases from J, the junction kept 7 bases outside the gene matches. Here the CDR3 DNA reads TGCAGTGCTAAGAGACAGGGCGGGGAGACCCAGTACTTC. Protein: CSAKRQGGETQYF.

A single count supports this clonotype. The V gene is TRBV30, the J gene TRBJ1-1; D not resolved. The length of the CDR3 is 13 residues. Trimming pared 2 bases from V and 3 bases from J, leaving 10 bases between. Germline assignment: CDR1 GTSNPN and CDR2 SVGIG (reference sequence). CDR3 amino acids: CAWSLGGDTEAFF. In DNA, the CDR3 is TGTGCCTGGAGTCTAGGAGGAGACACTGAAGCTTTCTTT. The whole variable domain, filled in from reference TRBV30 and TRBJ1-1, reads SQTIHQWPATLVQPVGSPLSLECTVEGTSNPNLYWYRQAAGRGLQLLFYSVGIGQISSEVPQNLSASRPQDRQFILSSKKLLLSDSGFYLCAWSLGGDTEAFFGQGTRLTVV.

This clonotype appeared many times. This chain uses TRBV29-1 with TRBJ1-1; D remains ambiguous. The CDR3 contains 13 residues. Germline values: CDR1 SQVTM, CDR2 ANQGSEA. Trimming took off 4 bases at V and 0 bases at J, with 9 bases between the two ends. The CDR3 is CSVAGRMNTEAFF. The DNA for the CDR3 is TGCAGCGTTGCTGGCAGGATGAACACTGAAGCTTTCTTT. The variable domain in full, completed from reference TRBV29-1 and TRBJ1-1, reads SAVISQKPSRDICQRGTSLTIQCQVDSQVTMMFWYRQQPGQSLTLIATANQGSEATYESGFVIDKFPISRPNLTFSTLTVSNMSPEDSSIYLCSVAGRMNTEAFFGQGTRLTVV.

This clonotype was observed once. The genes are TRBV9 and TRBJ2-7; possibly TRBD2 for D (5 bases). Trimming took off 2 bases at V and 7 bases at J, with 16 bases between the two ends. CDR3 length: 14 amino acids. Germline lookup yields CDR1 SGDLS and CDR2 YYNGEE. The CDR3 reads CASSVSGTLGEQYF. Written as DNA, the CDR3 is TGTGCCAGCAGCGTGAGCGGTACCCTGGGGGAGCAGTACTTC.

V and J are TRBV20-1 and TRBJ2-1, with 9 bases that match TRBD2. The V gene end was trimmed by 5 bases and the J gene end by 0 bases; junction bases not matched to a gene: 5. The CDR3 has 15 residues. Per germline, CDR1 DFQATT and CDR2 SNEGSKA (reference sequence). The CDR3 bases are TGCAGTGCTTTCGGAGCGGGGGGCTCCTACAATGAGCAGTTCTTC. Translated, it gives CSAFGAGGSYNEQFF.

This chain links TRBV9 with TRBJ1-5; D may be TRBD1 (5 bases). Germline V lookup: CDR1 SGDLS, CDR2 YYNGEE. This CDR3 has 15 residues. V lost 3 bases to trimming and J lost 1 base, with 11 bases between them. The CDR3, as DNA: TGTGCCAGCAGCGGTGGGTGGGGGAGCAATCAGCCCCAGCATTTT. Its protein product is CASSGGWGSNQPQHF. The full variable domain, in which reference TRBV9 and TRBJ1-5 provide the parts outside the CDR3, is DSGVTQTPKHLITATGQRVTLRCSPRSGDLSVYWYQQSLDQGLQFLIQYYNGEERAKGNILERFSAQQFPDLHSELNLSSLELGDSALYFCASSGGWGSNQPQHFGDGTRLSIL.

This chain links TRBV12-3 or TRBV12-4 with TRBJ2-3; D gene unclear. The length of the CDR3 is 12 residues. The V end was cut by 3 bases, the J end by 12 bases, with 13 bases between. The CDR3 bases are TGTGCCAGCAGTTTTTCCAACCCCCATCAGTATTTT. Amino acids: CASSFSNPHQYF.

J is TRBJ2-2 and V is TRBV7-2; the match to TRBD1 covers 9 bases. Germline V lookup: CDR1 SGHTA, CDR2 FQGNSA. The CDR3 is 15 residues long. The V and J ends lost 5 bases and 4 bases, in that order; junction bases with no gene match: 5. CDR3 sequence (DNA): TGTGCCAGCAGCACGGGACAGGGAAGCACCGGGGAGCTGTTTTTT. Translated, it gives CASSTGQGSTGELFF.

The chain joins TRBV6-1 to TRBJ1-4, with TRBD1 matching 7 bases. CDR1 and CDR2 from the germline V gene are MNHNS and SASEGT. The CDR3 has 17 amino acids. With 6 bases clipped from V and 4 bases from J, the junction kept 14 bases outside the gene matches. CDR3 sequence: CASSRRTGPASNEKLFF. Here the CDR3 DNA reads TGTGCCAGCAGCCGCAGGACAGGCCCCGCAAGTAATGAAAAACTGTTTTTT.